This TCR beta chain was identified in a study of cytomegalovirus exposure and HLA in healthy donors. Findings and limits, study-wide: Of the V segments, some could not be distinguished, including TRBV6-2 and TRBV6-3, and were excluded.

Both 60 Vbeta primers and 13 Jbeta primers went into the PCR. Profiling relied on immunoSEQ multiplex PCR, and the TCRdb table lists in-frame clones only, not all of them. The sample consists of more than 95,000 clones, about 80% of them appearing once. The CDR3 is 16 amino acids. Germline V gene sequence: CDR1 MGHDK, CDR2 SYGVNS. Deletions cut 1 base from V and 2 bases from J, with 14 bases between. About this clone itself: Its antigen is unknown.

The sequence came from a man between 18 and 29 years old in good health and CMV-seronegative. The chain carries TRBV25-1 and TRBJ2-5, with D tentatively TRBD1 (5 bases). The source material was PBMCs. As DNA, the CDR3 is TGTGCCAGCAGTGAATGGGGCAGGGCGAAACAAGAGACCCAGTACTTC. This encodes CASSEWGRAKQETQYF.